This T cell receptor beta chain was recorded in a study of T cell changes during pregnancy in multiple sclerosis. Some clones are missing from TCRdb's copy, which holds only in-frame ones; the method was immunoSEQ multiplex PCR. The table has approximately 23,000 clones, 91% seen once. The CDR3 has 16 residues. V lost 0 bases, J lost 0 bases, and 10 bases lay in between. CDR1 is SGHDT and CDR2 is YYEEEE in the germline V gene. This TCR was recovered from a female donor in good health, enrolled as a control in a pregnancy study. The chain employs TRBV5-6 and TRBJ2-4; D is ambiguous. The specimen was CD4+ T cells from peripheral blood mononuclear cells, collected in the third trimester of pregnancy. In nucleotides, the CDR3 is TGTGCCAGCAGCTTGGTTCCACAGCTAGCCAAAAACATTCAGTACTTC. Encoded protein: CASSLVPQLAKNIQYF. Combining the CDR3 with reference TRBV5-6 and TRBJ2-4 gives the whole variable domain DAGVTQSPTHLIKTRGQQVTLRCSPKSGHDTVSWYQQALGQGPQFIFQYYEEEERQRGNFPDRFSGHQFPNYSSELNVNALLLGDSALYLCASSLVPQLAKNIQYFGAGTRLSVL.